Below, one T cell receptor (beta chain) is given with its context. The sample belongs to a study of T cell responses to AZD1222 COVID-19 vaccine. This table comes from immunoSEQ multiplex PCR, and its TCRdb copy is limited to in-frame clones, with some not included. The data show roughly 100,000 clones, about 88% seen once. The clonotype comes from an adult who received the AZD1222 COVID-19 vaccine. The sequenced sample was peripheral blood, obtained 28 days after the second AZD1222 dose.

The CDR3, as DNA: TGTGCCAGCAGTTACGACAGGTCAGGCAATCAGCCCCAGCATTTT. Its translation: CASSYDRSGNQPQHF. The chain recombines TRBV2 with TRBJ1-5; a possible D gene is TRBD1 (6 bases). This CDR3 is 15 amino acids long. V lost 5 bases to trimming and J lost 2 bases, with 13 bases between them. Germline V gives CDR1 SNHLY, CDR2 FYNNEI.